The subject of this entry is one T cell receptor (beta chain). The CDR3 is 13 residues long. Unmatched junction bases numbered 7, after V lost 5 bases and J lost 9 bases. Germline CDR1 MNHEY, CDR2 SVGAGI. This specimen comes from a study of identical twins. TCRdb reprocessed the 5' RACE reads via MiXCR and lists one record per CDR3 protein. The table has some 1,700,000 distinct CDR3 sequences, roughly 35% seen once. V usage is TRBV6-5 and J usage is TRBJ1-5; 7 nucleotides match TRBD1. Sequenced material: cord blood. The clonotype comes from a newborn girl in good health. Here the CDR3 reads CASSRQGSRPQHF. The CDR3 nucleotides read TGTGCCAGCAGTCGACAGGGTTCACGGCCCCAGCATTTT.